This TCR beta chain originates from a study of blood T cell repertoires in COVID-19. Study details: Samples of COVID-19 (acute and convalescent) were obtained from the United States, Italy and Spain. T cells, B-cell-depleted T cells, or PBMCs provided the cDNA or gDNA that served as material.

V was pared by 0 bases and J by 4 bases, with 15 bases between. Germline V gene sequence: CDR1 WNHNN, CDR2 SYGVQD (reference sequence). The CDR3 has 16 amino acids. Per the original data handling: Quantification of nucleated cells was approximated via reference gene primer amplification. The protocol was immunoSEQ multiplex PCR, while the TCRdb copy is restricted to in-frame clones and leaves out a portion. V, J and clone size were drawn from that table, and D and trimming were deduced from the DNA. The sample carries 200,000 to 250,000 clones, approximately 84% recorded once. The receptor was derived from a man aged 45-60 years with acute or convalescent COVID-19. The chain couples TRBV10-1 to TRBJ1-1, with a weak D call TRBD1 (5 bases). Sequencing input: peripheral blood. CDR3 in amino acids: CASSESGQPGGTEAFF. DNA for the CDR3: TGCGCCAGCAGTGAGTCGGGGCAGCCGGGGGGCACTGAAGCTTTCTTT.